The 21 T cell receptor beta chains given below trace back to one sample, sequenced in a study of CD8 T cells in ankylosing spondylitis. TCRdb reprocessed the 5' RACE reads via MiXCR and lists one record per CDR3 protein. The sample lists under 250,000 distinct CDR3 sequences, under 35% occurring once. Sequencing used blood, either unsorted or a sorted T cell fraction (not recorded which). The source of these receptors is a male donor with ankylosing spondylitis or in good health (not recorded which).

This clonotype was detected a few times. The chain couples TRBV10-3 to TRBJ1-2; 7 bases map to TRBD1. The CDR3 covers 13 residues. Germline V gene sequence: CDR1 ENHRY, CDR2 SYGVKD. The V and J ends lost 6 bases and 8 bases, in that order; junction bases with no gene match: 9. The CDR3 spells CAISQDREGGYTF. CDR3 coding DNA: TGTGCCATCAGCCAAGACAGGGAGGGAGGCTACACCTTC.

The chain couples TRBV27 to TRBJ2-6, with D perhaps matching TRBD1 or TRBD2 (5 bases each). There are 13 residues in the CDR3. Looked up from germline, CDR1 is MNHEY and CDR2 is SMNVEV (reference sequence). V was shortened by 5 bases and J by 4 bases, with 6 bases between the two germline ends. The CDR3 nucleotides are TGTGCCAGCAGTGAGGGGGGGGCCAACGTCCTGACTTTC. It yields the protein CASSEGGANVLTF.

This clonotype was counted a few times. The chain links TRBV20-1 to TRBJ2-5; TRBD2 matches at 8 bases. The V gene's germline CDR1 is DFQATT and CDR2 SNEGSKA (reference sequence). After removal of 5 bases from V and 5 bases from J, the junction contained 7 bases not matched to a gene. The length of the CDR3 is 13 residues. The CDR3, as DNA: TGCAGTGCTTCCGGGGGGGTCAGGGAGACCCAGTACTTC. It is translated as CSASGGVRETQYF.

This clonotype showed up just a few times. V and J are TRBV28 and TRBJ2-7; weak D call: TRBD1 (6 bases). Trimming removed 2 bases from V and 2 bases from J, with 16 bases in between. The CDR3 runs to 16 residues. Germline assignment: CDR1 MDHEN and CDR2 SYDVKM. The CDR3 nucleotides read TGTGCCAGCAGTTTAAGCAAGACAGGTCGGACCTACGAGCAGTACTTC. This codes for CASSLSKTGRTYEQYF.

In this sample, this clonotype turned up a few times. The chain links TRBV5-1 to TRBJ2-3, with D possibly being TRBD1 (6 bases). This CDR3 comprises 14 residues. V shed 6 bases and J shed 5 bases, with 16 bases lying between them. Germline CDR1 and CDR2: SGHRS and YFSETQ. This CDR3 is CASNPGQAGDTQYF. The DNA for the CDR3 is TGCGCCAGCAACCCGGGACAAGCCGGAGATACGCAGTATTTT.

CDR3 bases: TGTGCCAGCAGCCAACTACCATTTCTAGCCAAAAACATTCAGTACTTC. It is translated as CASSQLPFLAKNIQYF. V gene TRBV5-5 combines with J gene TRBJ2-4; no firm D call. V was cut by 4 bases and J by 0 bases, with 14 bases left in between. The CDR3 has 16 residues. Germline loops: CDR1 SGHKS, CDR2 YYEKEE (reference sequence).

The V and J genes are TRBV5-6 and TRBJ2-2; the D gene is possibly TRBD1 (6 bases). CDR3 length: 13 amino acids. The germline CDR1 and CDR2 sequences are SGHDT and YYEEEE. The V and J ends lost 2 bases and 7 bases respectively, with 9 bases between them. Here the CDR3 reads CASSFQGIGELFF. DNA for the CDR3: TGTGCCAGCAGCTTTCAGGGGATCGGGGAGCTGTTTTTT.

CDR3 in DNA: TGTGCCAGCAGCAACAGGGTCGTCTACAATGAGCAGTTCTTC. Amino acid sequence: CASSNRVVYNEQFF. The rearrangement joins TRBV5-6 to TRBJ2-1; D is possibly TRBD1 (6 bases). The V end was cut by 4 bases, the J end by 3 bases, with 11 bases between. This CDR3 spans 14 amino acids. Germline V gives CDR1 SGHDT, CDR2 YYEEEE.

This sequence joins TRBV3-1 and TRBJ2-3; D is perhaps TRBD2 (7 bases). CDR3 length: 15 amino acids. The V end lost 0 bases, the J end lost 4 bases, and 11 bases lay between the germline ends. Per germline, CDR1 LGHDT and CDR2 YNNKEL (reference sequence). The CDR3 sequence is CASSQDRGGADTQYF. DNA for the CDR3: TGTGCCAGCAGCCAAGATCGAGGGGGGGCAGATACGCAGTATTTT.

The chain has TRBV29-1 and TRBJ1-4; unclear D gene. V lost 2 bases and J lost 7, with 14 bases in between. Germline assignment: CDR1 SQVTM and CDR2 ANQGSEA. CDR3 size: 14 residues. The CDR3 reads CSVELEGMSEKLFF. The CDR3 DNA follows: TGCAGCGTTGAATTGGAGGGAATGAGTGAAAAACTGTTTTTT.

The CDR3 here is CASRETANYGYTF. The CDR3 nucleotides read TGTGCCAGCAGAGAGACAGCTAACTATGGCTACACCTTC. The rearrangement uses TRBV7-2 and TRBJ1-2; D is possibly TRBD1 (5 bases). The CDR3 has 13 residues. CDR1 and CDR2 (germline): SGHTA, FQGNSA. V was cut by 6 bases and J by 0 bases, with 8 bases left in between.

CDR3 residues: CASSLMTGDEQYF. DNA for the CDR3: TGTGCCAGCAGCTTAATGACGGGGGACGAGCAGTACTTC. The chain employs TRBV7-8 and TRBJ2-7; a possible D gene is TRBD2 (6 bases). Germline CDR1 is SGHVS and CDR2 is FQNEAQ. There are 13 residues in the CDR3. V dropped 2 bases and J dropped 5 bases, with 10 bases sitting between them.

V and J are TRBV6-5 and TRBJ2-1; D may be TRBD1 or TRBD2 (7 bases each). V lost 0 bases and J 8 bases, leaving 20 bases between the germline ends. The CDR3 is 17 amino acids. The V gene's germline CDR1 is MNHEY and CDR2 SVGAGI. The CDR3 nucleotides read TGTGCCAGCAGTTACTCGGGCGCGGGGGACAGAGTTTATGAGCAGTTCTTC. It is translated as CASSYSGAGDRVYEQFF.

This clonotype appeared many times. This chain connects TRBV6-5 to TRBJ2-5; 10 nucleotides line up with TRBD2. V was pared by 0 bases and J by 2 bases, with 3 bases of the junction left unmatched. Germline V gene sequence: CDR1 MNHEY, CDR2 SVGAGI. This CDR3 region has 16 residues. CDR3 sequence reads: CASSYSSGGPQETQYF. The CDR3 nucleotides read TGTGCCAGCAGTTACTCTAGCGGGGGGCCTCAAGAGACCCAGTACTTC.

This clonotype was seen a handful of times. V usage is TRBV9 and J usage is TRBJ1-2, with D maybe TRBD1 (5 bases). CDR1 and CDR2 (germline): SGDLS, YYNGEE. This CDR3 is 14 amino acids long. V lost 0 bases, J lost 2 bases, and 8 bases lay in between. This chain's CDR3 is CASSVAGKNYGYTF. The DNA for the CDR3 is TGTGCCAGCAGCGTAGCAGGGAAGAACTATGGCTACACCTTC.

This clonotype was found a few times. This chain joins TRBV20-1 and TRBJ2-3, with TRBD2 matching 7 bases. This CDR3 is 15 amino acids long. Germline V gene lookup returns CDR1 DFQATT and CDR2 SNEGSKA (reference sequence). V trimming: 8 bases; J trimming: 2 bases; junction bases outside the gene matches: 13. CDR3 sequence: CSTDGPGGFTDTQYF. As DNA, the CDR3 is TGCAGTACAGACGGGCCGGGGGGTTTCACAGATACGCAGTATTTT.

The CDR3 region is CASSLAPGSSYNEQFF. In nucleotides, the CDR3 is TGTGCCAGCAGCTTAGCGCCCGGGAGCTCCTACAATGAGCAGTTCTTC. The gene calls are TRBV7-9 and TRBJ2-1, with D maybe TRBD2 (6 bases). The CDR3 loop spans 16 amino acids. Deletions cut 0 bases from V and 0 bases from J, with 9 bases between. From germline, CDR1 is SEHNR and CDR2 FQNEAQ (reference sequence).

The CDR3 is CASSQGLRALEQYF. The CDR3 DNA is TGCGCCAGCAGCCAAGGCCTGCGAGCGCTCGAGCAGTACTTC. The chain has TRBV4-1 and TRBJ2-7; D call uncertain. This CDR3 has 14 residues. V shed 1 base and J shed 6 bases, with 13 bases lying between them. Per the germline V gene, CDR1 is MGHRA and CDR2 is YSYEKL.

This clonotype was detected ten times or more. V is TRBV12-3 or TRBV12-4 and J is TRBJ2-3; D is possibly TRBD1 or TRBD2 (5 bases each). This CDR3 is built from 11 residues. V gave up 3 bases and J gave up 8 bases, with 6 bases separating them. The CDR3 reads CASSFGGTQYF. The DNA for the CDR3 is TGTGCCAGCAGTTTTGGGGGTACGCAGTATTTT.

The chain joins TRBV20-1 to TRBJ2-7, with D hard to call. The CDR3 loop spans 14 amino acids. V was clipped by 3 bases and J by 2 bases, with 14 bases between them. Germline lookup yields CDR1 DFQATT and CDR2 SNEGSKA (reference sequence). In DNA form, the CDR3 reads TGCAGTGCTAGTCGCGACCTGTCTGCCTACGAGCAGTACTTC. As protein: CSASRDLSAYEQYF.

The chain joins TRBV12-3 or TRBV12-4 to TRBJ2-3, with TRBD1 as a possible D gene (6 bases). The CDR3 totals 16 residues. Trimming pared 4 bases from V and 1 base from J, leaving 15 bases between. This CDR3 reads CASSSIRGRGTDTQYF. CDR3 sequence (DNA): TGTGCCAGCAGTTCCATCAGGGGAAGGGGCACAGATACGCAGTATTTT.